The 2 T cell receptor beta chains reported below all come from one sample, sequenced in a study of cytomegalovirus exposure and HLA in healthy donors. Measured with immunoSEQ multiplex PCR; TCRdb has only the in-frame clones, and not every one. The table shows over 130,000 clones, with around nine tenths occurring only once. Input material: PBMCs. The receptors derive from a man younger than 35 in good health and CMV-seropositive.

The V gene is TRBV6-1, the J gene TRBJ1-2, with a weak D call TRBD1 (5 bases). Germline V lookup: CDR1 MNHNS, CDR2 SASEGT. V lost 7 bases and J lost 1, with 13 bases in between. The CDR3 runs to 14 residues. Written as DNA, the CDR3 is TGTGCCAGCATCCCGATAGGGGATAACTATGGCTACACCTTC. This encodes CASIPIGDNYGYTF.

This clone was recorded a few times. The chain employs TRBV15 and TRBJ1-6; TRBD1 aligns across 7 bases. V lost 4 bases to trimming and J lost 5 bases; unmatched junction nucleotides: 5. CDR1 is LNHNV, CDR2 YYDKDF, per germline (reference sequence). The length of the CDR3 is 15 residues. The CDR3: CATSKGQEHNSPLHF. DNA for the CDR3: TGTGCCACCAGCAAAGGACAGGAGCATAATTCACCCCTCCACTTT.